Here is one TCR beta chain with its context. The CDR3 contains 14 residues. The germline V and J ends were trimmed by 3 bases and 3 bases, with 12 bases remaining between them. The V gene's germline CDR1 is LNHDA and CDR2 SQIVND (reference sequence). The protocol was immunoSEQ multiplex PCR, while the TCRdb copy is restricted to in-frame clones and leaves out a portion. The sample carries 18,000 or so clones, approximately 74% recorded once. Treatment specified: randomized to nivolumab then ipilimumab (arm A) or the reverse (arm B). Patients had received no earlier DNA-damaging chemotherapy. From thawed PBMCs, live CD3+CD8+ cells negative for CD19 and CD56 were sorted. The sample belongs to a study of sequential checkpoint blockade in melanoma. Study background: Patients were randomized 1:1 to nivolumab-then-ipilimumab or ipilimumab-then-nivolumab first-line. Each arm's sequence ended with maintenance nivolumab.

This receptor was taken from a human donor with melanoma. The chain carries TRBV19 and TRBJ2-7; perhaps TRBD1 as D (5 bases). The sample was CD8+ T cells sorted from blood (inferred from file names), taken from a patient given nivolumab and ipilimumab in sequence. CDR3 nucleotides: TGTGCCAGTAGTATTAGTCAGGGCTACTACGAGCAGTACTTC. Amino acid sequence: CASSISQGYYEQYF.